This T cell receptor beta chain was sequenced in a study of CD8 T cells in Susac syndrome. The V gene end was trimmed by 4 bases and the J gene end by 2 bases; junction bases not matched to a gene: 4. CDR3 length equals 16 residues. The germline V gene has CDR1 LGHDT and CDR2 YNNKEL (reference sequence). With random hexamers, reverse transcription was performed on about 0.5 to 1 ug of RNA. The amplification used immunoSEQ multiplex PCR on TCR beta CDR3; it spanned 54 Vbeta and 13 Jbeta. TCRdb re-called the immunoSEQ multiplex PCR reads through MiXCR, storing one row per CDR3 protein. The sample includes roughly 200,000 distinct CDR3 sequences, over 85% of them seen just once. TCR beta from blood CD8+ and CD4+ T cells was sequenced. CD8+ and CD4+ T cells were negatively isolated; TEMRA cells were FACS-enriched.

What was sequenced was CD4+ T cells from PBMCs. This sequence joins TRBV3-1 and TRBJ2-1; 11 nucleotides align to TRBD2. The receptor's source is a human donor in good health. CDR3 protein: CASSRPGLAAYNEQFF. Here the CDR3 DNA reads TGTGCCAGCAGCCGGCCGGGACTAGCGGCCTACAATGAGCAGTTCTTC.